Presented here are 15 T cell receptor beta chains from one specimen sequenced in a study of shared clonotypes between healthy human individuals (dated by TCRdb to 2020 to 2022). CD8 naive samples were obtained by positive selection for CCR7 among CD45RO-negative cells, yielding a CD45RA+CCR7+ population from which TemRA cells were excluded. The protocol used for the library was the immunoSEQ multiplex PCR assay. The immuneACCESS repertoire file appears here via TCRdb, limited to in-frame rearrangements. These files lack a portion of the clones; in checked studies, under half of the deficit traces to unresolved V genes, and the cause of the others is not known. For this sample there are about 800,000 clones; 90% to 97% appear just once. The ten largest account for around 0.21% of the sample. The sequenced sample consisted of naive CD8+ T cells sorted from blood. Reading the label with the study, this specimen's cell subset or site is: CD45RA+CCR7+. All receptors derive from a man in his thirties or forties in good health.

The chain is built from TRBV28 and TRBJ2-7; the D is unclear. Germline-derived CDR1 and CDR2 are MDHEN and SYDVKM. The V and J ends lost 3 bases and 3 bases respectively, with 9 bases between them. The CDR3 totals 13 residues. This chain's CDR3 is CASSFGSGYEQYF. The CDR3 coding sequence is TGTGCCAGCAGTTTCGGGTCAGGCTACGAGCAGTACTTC.

The chain joins TRBV7-9 to TRBJ1-5; TRBD1 aligns across 7 bases. The CDR3 contains 16 residues. Germline V lookup: CDR1 SEHNR, CDR2 FQNEAQ (reference sequence). With 5 bases clipped from V and 1 base from J, the junction kept 8 bases outside the gene matches. CDR3 nucleotide sequence: TGTGCCAGCAGCCCAGGGGGAGTGAAAAGCAATCAGCCCCAGCATTTT. Translated: CASSPGGVKSNQPQHF.

The rearrangement uses TRBV7-8 and TRBJ1-2; D call uncertain. Germline-derived CDR1 and CDR2 are SGHVS and FQNEAQ. Trimming took off 1 base at V and 2 bases at J, with 11 bases between the two ends. The CDR3 spans 15 residues. The CDR3 coding sequence is TGTGCCAGCAGCTTAGAAGGCAGCAGGAACTATGGCTACACCTTC. Residues: CASSLEGSRNYGYTF. Together with reference TRBV7-8 and TRBJ1-2, the CDR3 gives the full variable domain: GAGVSQSPRYKVAKRGQDVALRCDPISGHVSLFWYQQALGQGPEFLTYFQNEAQLDKSGLPSDRFFAERPEGSVSTLKIQRTQQEDSAVYLCASSLEGSRNYGYTFGSGTRLTVV.

J is TRBJ2-6 and V is TRBV7-9, with 7 nucleotides matching TRBD1. The ends lost 10 bases at V and 0 bases at J; junction bases unmatched: 6. The germline V gene encodes CDR1 SEHNR and CDR2 FQNEAQ (reference sequence). This CDR3 has 15 residues. In nucleotides, the CDR3 is TGTGCCACCAGGGACAGTAGCTCTGGGGCCAACGTCCTGACTTTC. Protein: CATRDSSSGANVLTF.

The rearrangement uses TRBV18 and TRBJ1-1; no firm D call. Trimming took 3 bases from V and 1 from J, leaving 9 bases between them. The germline gives CDR1 KGHSH, CDR2 LQKENI. CDR3 length: 14 residues. Written as DNA, the CDR3 is TGTGCCAGCTCACCGGAGTGGGGGAACACTGAAGCTTTCTTT. Translation gives CASSPEWGNTEAFF.

In its sample, this clone was seen once. A read error may account for a junction end that differs from germline. The chain links TRBV6-1 to TRBJ2-7, with unresolved D. The CDR3 contains 15 residues. Per germline, CDR1 MNHNS and CDR2 SASEGT. The DNA of the CDR3 is TGTGCCAGCAGTGAAGAAATCATCCCCTCCTCCGAGCAGTACTTC. Translation gives CASSEEIIPSSEQYF.

This sequence joins TRBV28 and TRBJ2-1; TRBD1 or TRBD2 may be the D gene (5 bases each). The germline CDR1 and CDR2 sequences are MDHEN and SYDVKM. The CDR3 runs to 15 residues. The V gene lost 5 bases and the J gene lost 8 bases, with 19 bases spanning the gap. The DNA of the CDR3 is TGTGCCAGCAGTGGGGCCTCTATGGGAGAAGATGAGCAGTTCTTC. Protein sequence: CASSGASMGEDEQFF.

In this sample, this clone turned up once. The rearrangement joins TRBV7-8 to TRBJ2-7; possibly TRBD2 for D (8 bases). The CDR3 length is 15 residues. With 0 bases removed from V and 7 bases from J, the gap between germline ends came to 16 bases. Germline CDR1 SGHVS, CDR2 FQNEAQ. The CDR3 region has the DNA TGTGCCAGCAGCTTAGCCGGGACAGCGGGGGAAGAGCAGTACTTC. Translating it yields CASSLAGTAGEEQYF.

The rearrangement links TRBV11-2 to TRBJ1-2; D perhaps matches TRBD1 (5 bases). Trimming cost V 3 bases and J 3 bases, with 14 bases left between them. CDR1 and CDR2 (germline): SGHAT, FQNNGV. This CDR3 comprises 15 residues. The CDR3 bases are TGTGCCAGCAGCTTTGACCTGGGGCTGGACTATGGCTACACCTTC. Protein: CASSFDLGLDYGYTF.

V usage is TRBV7-8 and J usage is TRBJ2-7; TRBD2 matches at 11 bases. Looked up from germline, CDR1 is SGHVS and CDR2 is FQNEAQ. The CDR3 contains 18 residues. The V gene end was trimmed by 2 bases and the J gene end by 0 bases; junction bases not matched to a gene: 9. CDR3 nucleotide sequence: TGTGCCAGCAGCTTACCCGGTCTAGCGGGAGGCAGCTCCTACGAGCAGTACTTC. Its translation: CASSLPGLAGGSSYEQYF.

V is TRBV7-5 and J is TRBJ2-2; TRBD1, the D gene given by the table, was not confirmed from the DNA. TRBV7-5 is deemed a pseudogene. This CDR3 region has 16 residues. CDR3 protein: CVRSLRIQRGNGELFF. The CDR3 nucleotides read TGTGTCAGAAGCTTACGGATCCAAAGGGGGAACGGGGAGCTGTTTTTT.

This clone appeared once. The gene calls are TRBV18 and TRBJ1-1; no reliable D call. This CDR3 has 11 amino acids. Germline V gene lookup returns CDR1 KGHSH and CDR2 LQKENI. V was trimmed by 2 bases and J by 10 bases, leaving 8 bases between them. The CDR3 protein is CASSPGEVAFF. CDR3 sequence (DNA): TGTGCCAGCTCACCAGGGGAGGTAGCTTTCTTT.

The CDR3 nucleotides read TGTGCCAGCAGCACCGACAGGGGCTATGGCTACACCTTC. Protein: CASSTDRGYGYTF. The chain couples TRBV11-2 to TRBJ1-2; TRBD1 agrees at 8 bases. The CDR3 totals 13 residues. After removal of 5 bases from V and 4 bases from J, the junction contained 3 bases not matched to a gene. Germline values: CDR1 SGHAT, CDR2 FQNNGV. Full variable domain (missing parts from reference TRBV11-2 and TRBJ1-2): EAGVAQSPRYKIIEKRQSVAFWCNPISGHATLYWYQQILGQGPKLLIQFQNNGVVDDSQLPKDRFSAERLKGVDSTLKIQPAKLEDSAVYLCASSTDRGYGYTFGSGTRLTVV.

The chain uses TRBV15 and TRBJ2-1; 9 positions match TRBD1. The junction had 11 bases not matched to a gene; V was cut back by 1 base and J by 7 bases. In germline, CDR1 is LNHNV, CDR2 YYDKDF (reference sequence). The CDR3 runs 17 residues. Written as DNA, the CDR3 is TGTGCCACCAGCAGAGGACGTCGGGACAGGGTGCATAATGAGCAGTTCTTC. Translation: CATSRGRRDRVHNEQFF.

The chain recombines TRBV27 with TRBJ2-5, with a weak D call TRBD1 (5 bases). CDR1 is MNHEY, CDR2 SMNVEV, per germline (reference sequence). CDR3 length: 16 residues. V was clipped by 2 bases and J by 4 bases, with 17 bases between them. CDR3 DNA sequence: TGTGCCAGCAGTTTACTCGGACATTTAGGGGCAGAGACCCAGTACTTC. Residues: CASSLLGHLGAETQYF.